Listed below are T cell receptor beta chains from one sample, sequenced in a study of T cell changes during pregnancy in multiple sclerosis. Method: immunoSEQ multiplex PCR; TCRdb's copy keeps in-frame clones and lacks some. The sample has about 100,000 clones; around 92% are singletons. This specimen consisted of peripheral blood, obtained before pregnancy. The receptors originated from a female donor with multiple sclerosis, enrolled in a pregnancy study. CDR3s include the opening cysteine and the closing phenylalanine or tryptophan. D genes are given only for firm matches. The size field is filled for only some rows; it gives once, few, many or a size class.

TRBJ2-7	TRBV7-9	-	once	CASSAITGHRGEQYF	TGTGCCAGCAGCGCCATAACAGGGCACCGGGGCGAGCAGTACTTC
TRBJ2-3	TRBV14	TRBD1	-	CASSRRTGMADTQYF	TGTGCCAGCAGCCGCCGGACAGGGATGGCAGATACGCAGTATTTT
TRBJ2-3	TRBV29-1	-	-	CSVQTSPDTQYF	TGCAGCGTTCAGACATCCCCAGATACGCAGTATTTT
TRBJ2-2	TRBV9	-	-	CASRRGGAGKITGELFF	TGTGCCAGCCGCCGTGGCGGGGCGGGGAAAATCACCGGGGAGCTGTTTTTT
TRBJ2-1	TRBV5-1	TRBD2	-	CASNPASGSYNEQFF	TGCGCCAGCAACCCAGCTAGCGGCTCCTACAATGAGCAGTTCTTC
TRBJ2-1	TRBV14	-	-	CASSQDSGLLNNEQFF	TGTGCCAGCAGCCAAGATTCCGGACTCCTAAACAATGAGCAGTTCTTC
TRBJ2-2	TRBV15	-	once	CATSMDGGLNTGELFF	TGTGCCACCAGCATGGACGGGGGATTAAACACCGGGGAGCTGTTTTTT
TRBJ1-4	TRBV12-5	-	once	CASGLVLGTGLEKLFF	TGTGCTAGTGGTTTGGTACTGGGCACCGGACTGGAAAAACTGTTTTTT
TRBJ1-2	TRBV18	TRBD1	-	CASSPPKTSGGLGYTF	TGTGCCAGCTCACCACCTAAAACTTCAGGGGGACTTGGCTACACCTTC
TRBJ1-2	TRBV4-2	-	-	CASSQGGGDNYGYTF	TGTGCCAGCAGCCAAGGAGGGGGGGATAACTATGGCTACACCTTC
TRBJ1-4	TRBV6-6	TRBD1	-	CASSGRQGTGEKLFF	TGTGCCAGCAGTGGAAGACAGGGGACGGGGGAAAAACTGTTTTTT
TRBJ2-1	TRBV5-1	TRBD2	-	CASNLGEGRYNEQFF	TGCGCCAGCAACCTAGGGGAGGGCAGGTACAATGAGCAGTTCTTC
TRBJ2-7	TRBV19	-	-	CASRPWAVSYEQYF	TGTGCCAGTAGGCCTTGGGCAGTCTCCTACGAGCAGTACTTC
TRBJ2-1	TRBV27	TRBD2	-	CASSFSGRITYNEQFF	TGTGCCAGCAGTTTTAGCGGGAGAATCACCTACAATGAGCAGTTCTTC
TRBJ2-1	TRBV27	-	once	CASSFPGSYNEQFF	TGTGCCAGCAGTTTCCCCGGGTCATACAATGAGCAGTTCTTC
TRBJ2-1	TRBV9	TRBD2	-	CASSAQSIAGNEQFF	TGTGCCAGCAGCGCCCAGTCAATAGCGGGTAATGAGCAGTTCTTC